This entry is about one T cell receptor beta chain. In the original analysis: Estimation of nucleated cell counts relied on the amplification of reference gene primers. Produced via immunoSEQ multiplex PCR; TCRdb's table is partial and in-frame only. V, J and clone size reflect that table, while D and trimming were determined from the DNA. The table lists tens of thousands of clones, about nine tenths of them singletons. The CDR3 runs to 19 residues. After removal of 5 bases from V and 5 bases from J, the junction contained 18 bases not matched to a gene. Germline loops: CDR1 SGHAT, CDR2 FQNNGV. The data belong to a study of blood T cell repertoires in COVID-19. Looking at the study overall: Acute and convalescent COVID-19 specimens originated in the United States, Italy and Spain.

The sequenced material came from peripheral blood. This sequence joins TRBV11-2 and TRBJ1-2, with 12 positions matching TRBD1. This clonotype originated in a man aged 50-60 years with active COVID-19. CDR3 loop: CASSLWVRGQGATRYGYTF. The CDR3 DNA follows: TGTGCCAGCAGCCTATGGGTTAGGGGACAGGGGGCGACCCGATATGGCTACACCTTC.